This T cell receptor beta chain was profiled in a study of blood T cells in healthy people across ages. Overall study results and limits: Compared with aged donors, long-lived donors showed fewer expanded clones, suggesting selection.

Using a J-beta primer mix together with a sample-barcoded 5' primer, a second PCR was run for roughly 7 to 11 cycles. A 12-random-nucleotide template-switch adaptor tagged each cDNA molecule. One entry per CDR3 protein results from TCRdb running MiXCR on the 5' RACE reads. Counted here are around 500,000 distinct CDR3 sequences, roughly a quarter occurring once; the ten biggest clones make up over 3.5%. In germline, CDR1 is SQVTM, CDR2 ANQGSEA. The trim removed 6 bases at V and 7 bases at J, leaving 12 bases unmatched. This CDR3 contains 14 residues. This clonotype was counted only a few times. Its specificity is unknown. This same sample was also part of a study on T cells of mothers and their children. Per that study: The extracted RNA was employed in its entirety for cDNA synthesis, at roughly 1.6 ug per 15 ul.

The chain couples TRBV29-1 to TRBJ1-2; TRBD1 matches 9 bases. The receptor was isolated from a boy aged 2 to 10 in good health. The sequenced sample consisted of blood. CDR3 sequence (DNA): TGCAGCGTAGGACCGGGACAGGGCGTGATTGGCTACACCTTC. Its protein product is CSVGPGQGVIGYTF.